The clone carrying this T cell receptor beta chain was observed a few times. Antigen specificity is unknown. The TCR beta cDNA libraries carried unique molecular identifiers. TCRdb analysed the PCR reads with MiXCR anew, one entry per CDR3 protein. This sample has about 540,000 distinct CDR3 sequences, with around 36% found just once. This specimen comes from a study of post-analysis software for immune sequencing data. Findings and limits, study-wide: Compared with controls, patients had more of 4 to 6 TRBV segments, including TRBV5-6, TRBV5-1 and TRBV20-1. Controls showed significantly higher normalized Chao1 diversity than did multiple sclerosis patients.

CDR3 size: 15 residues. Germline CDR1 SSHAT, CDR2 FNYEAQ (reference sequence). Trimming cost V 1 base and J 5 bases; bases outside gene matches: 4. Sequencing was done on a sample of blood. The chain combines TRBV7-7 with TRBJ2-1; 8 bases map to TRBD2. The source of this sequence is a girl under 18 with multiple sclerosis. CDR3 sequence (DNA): TGTGCCAGCAGCTTAGGCGGGGGGCTAAACAATGAGCAGTTCTTC. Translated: CASSLGGGLNNEQFF.